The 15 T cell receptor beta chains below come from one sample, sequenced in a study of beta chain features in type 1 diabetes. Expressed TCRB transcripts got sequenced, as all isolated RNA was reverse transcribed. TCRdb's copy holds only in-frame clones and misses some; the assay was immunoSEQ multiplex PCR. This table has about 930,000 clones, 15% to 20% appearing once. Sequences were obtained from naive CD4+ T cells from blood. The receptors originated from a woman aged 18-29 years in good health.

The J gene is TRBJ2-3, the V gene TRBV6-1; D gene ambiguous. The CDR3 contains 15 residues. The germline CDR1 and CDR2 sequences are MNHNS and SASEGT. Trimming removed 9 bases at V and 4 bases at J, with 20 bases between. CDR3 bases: TGTGCCAGTCTAAGGGTGCTGATGGTGGCAGATACGCAGTATTTT. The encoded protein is CASLRVLMVADTQYF.

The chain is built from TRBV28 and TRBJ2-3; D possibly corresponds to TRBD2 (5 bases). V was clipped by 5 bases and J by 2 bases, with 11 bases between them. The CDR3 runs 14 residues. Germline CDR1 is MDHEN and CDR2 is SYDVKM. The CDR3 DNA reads TGTGCCAGCAGTCCGCTAGCTATCACAGATACGCAGTATTTT. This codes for CASSPLAITDTQYF.

The CDR3 DNA sequence: TGTGCCAGCAGTCGCAGGACCACCACAGATACGCAGTATTTT. This encodes CASSRRTTTDTQYF. The chain combines TRBV14 with TRBJ2-3; the D is unclear. V shed 6 bases and J shed 2 bases, with 12 bases lying between them. The CDR3 is made up of 14 amino acids. The germline V gene has CDR1 SGHDN and CDR2 FVKESK.

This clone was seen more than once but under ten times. The CDR3 DNA follows: TGTGCCAGCAGCACGAGAGTGTATCAGCCCCAGCATTTT. Protein: CASSTRVYQPQHF. The chain employs TRBV7-2 and TRBJ1-5; D not certain. V shed 5 bases and J shed 5 bases, with 10 bases lying between them. The CDR3 consists of 13 residues. Germline CDR1 and CDR2: SGHTA and FQGNSA.

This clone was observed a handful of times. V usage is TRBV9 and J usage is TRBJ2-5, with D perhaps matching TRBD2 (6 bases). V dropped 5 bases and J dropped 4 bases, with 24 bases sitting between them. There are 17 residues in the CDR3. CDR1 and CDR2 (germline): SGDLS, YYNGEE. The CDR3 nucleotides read TGTGCCAGCAGGAGGGATCCTTTCGCGGGATTGGCAGAGACCCAGTACTTC. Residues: CASRRDPFAGLAETQYF.

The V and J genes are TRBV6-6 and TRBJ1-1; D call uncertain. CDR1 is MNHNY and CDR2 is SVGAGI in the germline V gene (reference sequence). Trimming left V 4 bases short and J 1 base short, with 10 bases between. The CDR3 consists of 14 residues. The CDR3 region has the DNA TGTGCCAGCAGTTGGCGCGGCGGGAACACTGAAGCTTTCTTT. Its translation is CASSWRGGNTEAFF.

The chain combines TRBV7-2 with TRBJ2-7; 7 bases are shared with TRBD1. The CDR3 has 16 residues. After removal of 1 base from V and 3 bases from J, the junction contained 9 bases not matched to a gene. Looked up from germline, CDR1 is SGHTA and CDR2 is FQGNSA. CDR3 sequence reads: CASSLGPTGTNYEQYF. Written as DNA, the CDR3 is TGTGCCAGCAGCTTAGGCCCGACAGGGACAAACTACGAGCAGTACTTC.

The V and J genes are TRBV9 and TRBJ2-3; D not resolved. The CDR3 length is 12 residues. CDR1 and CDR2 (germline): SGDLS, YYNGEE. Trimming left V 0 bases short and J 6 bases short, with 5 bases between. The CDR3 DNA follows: TGTGCCAGCAGCGTAGGCGTGGATACGCAGTATTTT. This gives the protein CASSVGVDTQYF. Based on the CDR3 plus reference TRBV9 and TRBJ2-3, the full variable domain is DSGVTQTPKHLITATGQRVTLRCSPRSGDLSVYWYQQSLDQGLQFLIQYYNGEERAKGNILERFSAQQFPDLHSELNLSSLELGDSALYFCASSVGVDTQYFGPGTRLTVL.

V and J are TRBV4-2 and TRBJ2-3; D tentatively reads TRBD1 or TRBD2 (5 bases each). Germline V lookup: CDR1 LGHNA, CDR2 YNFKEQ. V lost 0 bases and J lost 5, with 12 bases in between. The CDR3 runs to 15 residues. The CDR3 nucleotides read TGTGCCAGCAGCCAAGATCAGTGGGGGAGAGATACGCAGTATTTT. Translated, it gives CASSQDQWGRDTQYF.

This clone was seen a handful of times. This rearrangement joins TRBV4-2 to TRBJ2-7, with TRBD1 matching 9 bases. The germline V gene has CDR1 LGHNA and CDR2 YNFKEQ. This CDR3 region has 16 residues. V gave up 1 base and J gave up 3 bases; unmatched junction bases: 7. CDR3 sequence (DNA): TGTGCCAGCAGCCAAGGGGGACGGGACAGGGACTACGAGCAGTACTTC. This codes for CASSQGGRDRDYEQYF.

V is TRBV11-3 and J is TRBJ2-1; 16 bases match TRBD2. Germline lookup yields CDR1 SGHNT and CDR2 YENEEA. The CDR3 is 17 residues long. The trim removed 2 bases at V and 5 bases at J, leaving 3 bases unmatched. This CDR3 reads CASSLTGLAGGDNEQFF. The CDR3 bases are TGTGCCAGCAGCTTAACGGGACTAGCGGGAGGGGACAATGAGCAGTTCTTC.

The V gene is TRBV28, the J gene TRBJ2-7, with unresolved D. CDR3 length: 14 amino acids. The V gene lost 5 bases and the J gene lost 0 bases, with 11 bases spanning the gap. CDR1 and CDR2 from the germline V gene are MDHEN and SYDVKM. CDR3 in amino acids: CASSISGLSYEQYF. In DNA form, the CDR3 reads TGTGCCAGCAGTATCTCGGGTCTCTCCTACGAGCAGTACTTC. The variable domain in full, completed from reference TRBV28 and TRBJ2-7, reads DVKVTQSSRYLVKRTGEKVFLECVQDMDHENMFWYRQDPGLGLRLIYFSYDVKMKEKGDIPEGYSVSREKKERFSLILESASTNQTSMYLCASSISGLSYEQYFGPGTRLTVT.

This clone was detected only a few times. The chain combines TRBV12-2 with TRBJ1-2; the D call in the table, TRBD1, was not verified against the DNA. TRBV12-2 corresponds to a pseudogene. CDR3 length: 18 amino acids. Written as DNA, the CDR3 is TGTGCAAGTCGCGCCCTGCAGGGATTCAGGGAACTGTCAGGAGGCTACACCTTC. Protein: CASRALQGFRELSGGYTF.

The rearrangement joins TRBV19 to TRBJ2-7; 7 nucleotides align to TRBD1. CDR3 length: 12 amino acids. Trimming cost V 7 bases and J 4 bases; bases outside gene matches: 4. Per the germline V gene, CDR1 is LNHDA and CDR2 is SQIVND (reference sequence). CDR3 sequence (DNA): TGTGCCAGTACAGGGGGTGGGTACGAGCAGTACTTC. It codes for CASTGGGYEQYF.

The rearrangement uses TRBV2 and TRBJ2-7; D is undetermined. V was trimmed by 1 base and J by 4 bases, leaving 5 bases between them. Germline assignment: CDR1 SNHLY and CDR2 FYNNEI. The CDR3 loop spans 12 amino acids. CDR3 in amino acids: CASSEERYEQYF. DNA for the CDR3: TGTGCCAGCAGTGAAGAGAGGTACGAGCAGTACTTC.